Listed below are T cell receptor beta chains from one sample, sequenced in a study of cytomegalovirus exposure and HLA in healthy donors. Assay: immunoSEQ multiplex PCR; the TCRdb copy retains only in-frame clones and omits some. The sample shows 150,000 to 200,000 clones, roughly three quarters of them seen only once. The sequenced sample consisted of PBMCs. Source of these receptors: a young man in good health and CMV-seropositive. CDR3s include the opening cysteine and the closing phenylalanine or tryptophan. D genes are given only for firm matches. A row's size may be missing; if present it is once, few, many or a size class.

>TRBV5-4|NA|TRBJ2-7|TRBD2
CASSLAGGTYEQYF
TGTGCCAGCAGCTTGGCGGGGGGAACCTACGAGCAGTACTTC
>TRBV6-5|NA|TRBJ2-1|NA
CASSYTGQPGYNEQFF
TGTGCCAGCAGCTACACCGGACAGCCTGGATACAATGAGCAGTTCTTC
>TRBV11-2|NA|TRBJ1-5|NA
CASSLGAGHNQPQHF
TGTGCCAGCAGCTTAGGGGCAGGGCATAATCAGCCCCAGCATTTT
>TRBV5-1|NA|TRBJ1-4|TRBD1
CASSYTGAGEKLFF
TGCGCCAGCAGCTATACAGGGGCAGGTGAAAAACTGTTTTTT
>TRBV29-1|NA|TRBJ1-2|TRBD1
CSVLTGGDDGYTF
TGCAGCGTCCTGACAGGGGGAGATGATGGCTACACCTTC
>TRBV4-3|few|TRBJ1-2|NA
CASSQVRELNGYTF
TGCGCCAGCAGCCAAGTCAGGGAACTAAATGGCTACACCTTC
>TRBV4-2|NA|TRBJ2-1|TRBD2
CASSQQTSGRVDSLFF
TGTGCCAGCAGCCAACAGACTAGCGGGAGGGTTGATTCTCTGTTCTTC
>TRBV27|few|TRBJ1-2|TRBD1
CASRPIDRGPYYGYTF
TGTGCCAGCAGGCCGATTGACAGGGGGCCCTACTATGGCTACACCTTC
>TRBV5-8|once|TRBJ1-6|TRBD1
CAGSFLVGQGYSPLHF
TGTGCCGGCAGCTTTTTGGTCGGACAGGGTTATTCACCCCTCCACTTT
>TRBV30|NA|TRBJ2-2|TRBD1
CAWRGTGATGELFF
TGTGCCTGGAGGGGGACAGGGGCCACCGGGGAGCTGTTTTTT
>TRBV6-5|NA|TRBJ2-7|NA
CASSRPSRFPYEQYF
TGTGCCAGCAGCCGACCCTCGCGGTTCCCCTACGAGCAGTACTTC
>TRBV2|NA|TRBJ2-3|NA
CASSPLLNTQYF
TGTGCCAGCAGTCCTCTACTGAATACGCAGTATTTT
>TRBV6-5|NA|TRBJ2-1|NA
CASSYRGNHNEQFF
TGTGCCAGCAGTTACCGGGGGAACCACAATGAGCAGTTCTTC
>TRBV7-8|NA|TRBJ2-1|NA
CASSRDYSEGDEQFF
TGTGCCAGCAGCCGGGACTACTCGGAGGGGGATGAGCAGTTCTTC
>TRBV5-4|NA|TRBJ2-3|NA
CASSLDYQNTDTQYF
TGTGCCAGCAGCTTAGACTACCAAAACACAGATACGCAGTATTTT
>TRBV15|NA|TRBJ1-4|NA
CATSRDQGLGEKLFF
TGTGCCACCAGCAGAGATCAGGGGTTAGGTGAAAAACTGTTTTTT
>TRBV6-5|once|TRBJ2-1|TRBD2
CASTRLAGPYNEQFF
TGTGCCAGCACCCGGCTAGCGGGGCCCTACAATGAGCAGTTCTTC
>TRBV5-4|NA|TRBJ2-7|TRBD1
CASSSPGQANYEQYF
TGTGCCAGCAGCTCCCCGGGACAGGCCAACTACGAGCAGTACTTC
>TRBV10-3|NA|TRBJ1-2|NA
CAISESTTGTLYNYGYTF
TGTGCCATCAGTGAGTCGACGACCGGGACACTGTATAACTATGGCTACACCTTC